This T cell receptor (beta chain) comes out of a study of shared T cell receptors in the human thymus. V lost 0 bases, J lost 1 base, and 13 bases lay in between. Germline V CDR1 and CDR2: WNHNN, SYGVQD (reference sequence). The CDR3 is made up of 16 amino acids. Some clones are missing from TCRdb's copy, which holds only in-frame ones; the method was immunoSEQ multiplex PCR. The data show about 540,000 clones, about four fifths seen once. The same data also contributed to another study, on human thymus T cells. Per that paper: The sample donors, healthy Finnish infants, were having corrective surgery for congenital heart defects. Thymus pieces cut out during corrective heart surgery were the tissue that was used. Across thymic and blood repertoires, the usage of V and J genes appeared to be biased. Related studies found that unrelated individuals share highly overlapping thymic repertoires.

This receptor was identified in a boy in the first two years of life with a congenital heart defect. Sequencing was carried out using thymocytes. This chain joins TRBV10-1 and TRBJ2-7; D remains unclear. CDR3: CASSESLARPSYEQYF. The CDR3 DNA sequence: TGCGCCAGCAGTGAGTCCTTGGCTAGGCCTTCCTACGAGCAGTACTTC.